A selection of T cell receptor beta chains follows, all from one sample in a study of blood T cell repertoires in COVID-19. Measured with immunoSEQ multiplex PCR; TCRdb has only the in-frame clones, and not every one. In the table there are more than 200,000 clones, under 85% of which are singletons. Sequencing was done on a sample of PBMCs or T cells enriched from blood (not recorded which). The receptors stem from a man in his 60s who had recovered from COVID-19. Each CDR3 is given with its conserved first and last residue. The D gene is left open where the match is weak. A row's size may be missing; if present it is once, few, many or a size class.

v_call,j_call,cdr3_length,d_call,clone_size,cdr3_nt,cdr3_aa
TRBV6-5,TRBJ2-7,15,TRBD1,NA,TGTGCCAGCAGTTCATTGGACAGGGGGCGATACGAGCAGTACTTC,CASSSLDRGRYEQYF
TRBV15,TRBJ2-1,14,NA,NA,TGTGCCACCAGGGCGGCTGAATCCTACAATGAGCAGTTCTTC,CATRAAESYNEQFF
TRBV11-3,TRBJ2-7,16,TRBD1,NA,TGTGCCAGCAGCTTGGCCGGGACAGGGAGCTCCTACGAGCAGTACTTC,CASSLAGTGSSYEQYF
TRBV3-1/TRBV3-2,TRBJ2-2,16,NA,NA,TGTGCCAGCAGCCAAGGCCGCCAGGGATACACCGGGGAGCTGTTTTTT,CASSQGRQGYTGELFF
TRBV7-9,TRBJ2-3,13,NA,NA,TGTGCCAGCCTCCTCGGGGGAGGAGATACGCAGTATTTT,CASLLGGGDTQYF
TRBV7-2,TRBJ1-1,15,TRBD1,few,TGTGCCAGCAGCCAACAGACAGGGGTAGAGACTGAAGCTTTCTTT,CASSQQTGVETEAFF
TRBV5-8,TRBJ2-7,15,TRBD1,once,TGTGCCAGCACCCCGGGACAGGGGAAGTCCAACGAGCAGTACTTC,CASTPGQGKSNEQYF
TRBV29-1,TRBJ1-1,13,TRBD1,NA,TGCAGCGTCGCAGGGGGCCTGAACACTGAAGCTTTCTTT,CSVAGGLNTEAFF
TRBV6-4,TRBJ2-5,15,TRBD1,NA,TGTGCCAGCAGGGAGACAGGGGGCGATTGGGAGACCCAGTACTTC,CASRETGGDWETQYF
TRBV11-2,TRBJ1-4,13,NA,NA,TGTGCCAGCAGCTTATTGAGTTATGAAAAACTGTTTTTT,CASSLLSYEKLFF
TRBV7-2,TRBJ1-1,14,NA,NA,TGTGCCAGCAGCTTAGCTATAATGAACACTGAAGCTTTCTTT,CASSLAIMNTEAFF
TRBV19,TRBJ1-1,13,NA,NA,TGTGCCAGTAGTAGGGCCGGTAACACTGAAGCTTTCTTT,CASSRAGNTEAFF
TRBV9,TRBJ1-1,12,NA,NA,TGTGCCAGCAGCCGGGGTGGCACTGAAGCTTTCTTT,CASSRGGTEAFF
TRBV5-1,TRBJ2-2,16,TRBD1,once,TGCGCCAGCAGCTTGGGGACAGGGGGGAACACCGGGGAGCTGTTTTTT,CASSLGTGGNTGELFF
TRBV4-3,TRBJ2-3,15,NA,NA,TGCGCCAGCAGCCAAAGCGATAAGAGCACAGATACGCAGTATTTT,CASSQSDKSTDTQYF
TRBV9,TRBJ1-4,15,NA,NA,TGTGCCAGCAGCTCGGCGAGGGCTTTGGGCGAAAAACTGTTTTTT,CASSSARALGEKLFF
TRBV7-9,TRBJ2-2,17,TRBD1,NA,TGTGCCAGCAGCTTATTCCCGGGACAGAGCATCACCGGGGAGCTGTTTTTT,CASSLFPGQSITGELFF
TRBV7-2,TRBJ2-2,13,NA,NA,TGTGCCAGCAGCCGGTCGATGACCGGGGAGCTGTTTTTT,CASSRSMTGELFF
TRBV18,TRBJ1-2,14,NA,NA,TGTGCCAGCTCACCTTCACAGTCGAACTATGGCTACACCTTC,CASSPSQSNYGYTF
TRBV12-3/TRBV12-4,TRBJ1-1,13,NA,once,TGTGCCAGCAGTTTCAGCGAGAACACTGAAGCTTTCTTT,CASSFSENTEAFF
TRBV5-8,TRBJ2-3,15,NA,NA,TGTGCCAGCAGCTTGGGTTGGAGAAGGACAGATACGCAGTATTTT,CASSLGWRRTDTQYF
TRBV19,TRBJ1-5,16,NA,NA,TGTGCCAGTAGTAGGGTGGGACAATATAGCAATCAGCCCCAGCATTTT,CASSRVGQYSNQPQHF
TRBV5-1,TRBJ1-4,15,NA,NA,TGCGCCAGCAGCCCCCGCCAGGGTGTCGGCGAAAAACTGTTTTTT,CASSPRQGVGEKLFF
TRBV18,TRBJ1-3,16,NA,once,TGTGCCAGCTCAGCGGGACTCATGAGCTCTGGAAACACCATATATTTT,CASSAGLMSSGNTIYF
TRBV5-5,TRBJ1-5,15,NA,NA,TGTGCCAGCAGTTATGGGCCCCTGCCCGATCAGCCCCAGCATTTT,CASSYGPLPDQPQHF
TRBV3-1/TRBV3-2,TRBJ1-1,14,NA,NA,TGTGCCAGCAGCCAAGTTAGCAGGGACACTGAAGCTTTCTTT,CASSQVSRDTEAFF
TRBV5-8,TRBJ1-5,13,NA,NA,TGTGCCAGCAGCTTGGTGCGGTTTCAGCCCCAGCATTTT,CASSLVRFQPQHF
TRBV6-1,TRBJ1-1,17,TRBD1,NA,TGTGCCAGCAGTGGGGGACAGGGTGTGGTCATGAACACTGAAGCTTTCTTT,CASSGGQGVVMNTEAFF
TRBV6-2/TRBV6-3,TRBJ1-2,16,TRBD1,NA,TGTGCCAGCAGTTACGGGGGGACAGGGCCTGGCTATGGCTACACCTTC,CASSYGGTGPGYGYTF
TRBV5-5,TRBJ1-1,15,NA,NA,TGTGCCAGCAGCTTGGGGACAAGCATGAACACTGAAGCTTTCTTT,CASSLGTSMNTEAFF
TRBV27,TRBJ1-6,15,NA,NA,TGTGCCAGCAGTTCCCGACAAGCCCAAAATTCACCCCTCCACTTT,CASSSRQAQNSPLHF
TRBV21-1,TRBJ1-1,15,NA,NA,TGTGCCAGCAGCAAATCCCGGGGGGATCGCACTGAAGCTTTCTTT,CASSKSRGDRTEAFF
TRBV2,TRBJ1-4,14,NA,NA,TGTGCCAGCAGACCAGGGTCTACTAATGAAAAACTGTTTTTT,CASRPGSTNEKLFF
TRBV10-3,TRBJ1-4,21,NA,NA,TGTGCCATCAGTGAGTCTGGTTGGGGGCAGGGAAGGATTCCAACTAATGAAAAACTGTTTTTT,CAISESGWGQGRIPTNEKLFF
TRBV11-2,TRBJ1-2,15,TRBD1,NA,TGTGCCAGCAGCCCGACATGGACAGGGGCTAAGGGCTACACCTTC,CASSPTWTGAKGYTF